These 24 T cell receptor beta chains were all obtained from the same sample, sequenced in a study of shared clonotypes between healthy human individuals. Repertoires were generated with immunoSEQ multiplex PCR, while TCRdb's copy carries only in-frame clones and drops some. This repertoire shows hundreds of thousands of clones, about 82% found once; its top ten account for 10% to 15%. The sequenced material came from PBMCs. Receptors originate from a woman aged 35 to 49 in good health. Some clones in this sample may be carry-over from other donors' samples.

J is TRBJ1-2 and V is TRBV7-9, with TRBD1 identical over 8 bases. Germline V gene data show CDR1 as SEHNR and CDR2 as FQNEAQ (reference sequence). The J segment lost 8 bases and the V segment lost 4 bases, leaving 9 bases of the junction unmatched. This CDR3 has 14 residues. CDR3 loop: CASSSPDRAGGYTF. CDR3 bases: TGTGCCAGCAGCTCACCGGACAGGGCAGGAGGCTACACCTTC.

The chain couples TRBV19 to TRBJ1-1; D is possibly TRBD1 (5 bases). Trimming left V 5 bases short and J 3 bases short, with 19 bases between. Germline V gives CDR1 LNHDA, CDR2 SQIVND (reference sequence). This CDR3 has 16 residues. CDR3 nucleotide sequence: TGTGCCAGTAGTCCCCGGTGGGGGGAGGTTGACACTGAAGCTTTCTTT. Encoded protein: CASSPRWGEVDTEAFF.

This clone was seen only once. A much bigger clone sits one base away, suggesting this may be a read error. The chain uses TRBV7-9 and TRBJ2-7; D is unclear. Germline V CDR1 and CDR2: SEHNR, FQNEAQ (reference sequence). V lost 5 bases and J lost 2, with 4 bases in between. This CDR3 contains 11 residues. The CDR3 DNA is TGTGCCAGCAGCGCCACCTACGAGCAGTACTTC. Amino acids: CASSATYEQYF.

The rearrangement links TRBV20-1 to TRBJ2-4; either TRBD1 or TRBD2 may supply D (5 bases each). There are 10 residues in the CDR3. The V gene lost 6 bases and the J gene lost 12 bases, with 12 bases spanning the gap. Germline V lookup: CDR1 DFQATT, CDR2 SNEGSKA (reference sequence). This chain's CDR3 is CSASLGTQYF. The CDR3 DNA reads TGCAGTGCCAGTCTAGGGACTCAGTACTTC.

The chain uses TRBV7-9 and TRBJ1-2; D uncertain. The CDR3 is made up of 14 amino acids. The germline V gene encodes CDR1 SEHNR and CDR2 FQNEAQ (reference sequence). Trimming left V 5 bases short and J 1 base short, with 11 bases between. The CDR3 here is CASSQSTNNYGYTF. The CDR3 DNA is TGTGCCAGCAGCCAGTCGACAAATAACTATGGCTACACCTTC.

This chain uses TRBV28 with TRBJ1-4; D unresolved. The CDR3 is 14 residues long. Trimming took 2 bases from V and 7 from J, leaving 11 bases between them. CDR1 and CDR2 from the germline V gene are MDHEN and SYDVKM. CDR3 DNA sequence: TGTGCCAGCAGTTTAGATGGCCGTCTTGAAAAACTGTTTTTT. Amino acids: CASSLDGRLEKLFF.

The rearrangement uses TRBV21-1 and TRBJ2-5; TRBD1, as called in the table, went unchecked against the DNA. TRBV21-1 is given as a pseudogene. The length of the CDR3 is 14 residues. CDR3 sequence: CASSKAGQQETQYF. The DNA of the CDR3 is TGTGCCAGCAGCAAAGCGGGACAGCAAGAGACCCAGTACTTC.

The chain combines TRBV5-4 with TRBJ2-7; D not certain. The germline V and J ends were trimmed by 2 bases and 5 bases, with 11 bases remaining between them. This CDR3 region has 13 residues. Germline V gene data show CDR1 as SGHNT and CDR2 as YYREEE (reference sequence). The CDR3 reads CASSFSGTHEQYF. CDR3 in DNA: TGTGCCAGCAGCTTTTCCGGCACCCACGAGCAGTACTTC.

V is TRBV7-8 and J is TRBJ1-1, with D hard to call. Germline assignment: CDR1 SGHVS and CDR2 FQNEAQ. Deletions cut 2 bases from V and 4 bases from J, with 11 bases between. The CDR3 covers 14 residues. CDR3 amino acids: CASSLKIFPTEAFF. CDR3 sequence (DNA): TGTGCCAGCAGCTTAAAAATATTCCCCACTGAAGCTTTCTTT.

The chain carries TRBV5-4 and TRBJ2-1, with D uncertain. Trimming removed 2 bases at V and 7 bases at J, with 7 bases between. This CDR3 spans 12 amino acids. CDR1 and CDR2 (germline): SGHNT, YYREEE (reference sequence). This chain's CDR3 is CASSFLGNEQFF. In nucleotides, the CDR3 is TGTGCCAGCAGCTTTTTAGGGAATGAGCAGTTCTTC.

This clone occurred once. DNA of the CDR3: TGTGCCAGCAGTCCGTGGACAGGGTCTGGGAACACTGAAGCTTTCTTT. The encoded protein is CASSPWTGSGNTEAFF. V is TRBV27 and J is TRBJ1-1, with 8 bases that match TRBD1. The CDR3 is made up of 16 amino acids. V was clipped by 5 bases and J by 1 base; unmatched bases: 9. The germline V gene encodes CDR1 MNHEY and CDR2 SMNVEV (reference sequence).

A few counts support this clone. The chain employs TRBV6-5 and TRBJ1-1, with 8 bases that match TRBD1. V lost 2 bases to trimming and J lost 4 bases; unmatched junction nucleotides: 3. CDR3 length equals 14 residues. Germline CDR1 MNHEY, CDR2 SVGAGI. CDR3 residues: CASSYRDRGTEAFF. CDR3 nucleotides: TGTGCCAGCAGTTACAGAGACAGGGGCACTGAAGCTTTCTTT.

The genes are TRBV4-1 and TRBJ1-5; D may be TRBD1 (5 bases). Trimming shortened V by 1 base and J by 7 bases, and 11 bases separated the two germline ends. The CDR3 has 14 residues. Germline V gene lookup returns CDR1 MGHRA and CDR2 YSYEKL. CDR3 nucleotide sequence: TGCGCCAGCAGCCAAGGGGGGGGAACCCAGCCCCAGCATTTT. Translating gives CASSQGGGTQPQHF.

The CDR3 coding sequence is TGTGCCACCCAGAGGGTTGCGAACACTGAAGCTTTCTTT. This encodes CATQRVANTEAFF. V gene TRBV7-8 combines with J gene TRBJ1-1; D not certain. This CDR3 has 13 amino acids. V gave up 10 bases and J gave up 1 base, with 13 bases separating them. From germline, CDR1 is SGHVS and CDR2 FQNEAQ.

The chain joins TRBV4-1 to TRBJ2-7; TRBD2 matches 7 bases. This CDR3 has 12 residues. Germline CDR1 reads MGHRA; CDR2 reads YSYEKL. J was trimmed by 6 bases and V by 5 bases; bases with no gene match: 4. CDR3 in DNA: TGCGCCAGCAGCGGGGGGGGAAGCGAGCAGTACTTC. As protein: CASSGGGSEQYF.

The chain is built from TRBV19 and TRBJ2-3; TRBD1 matches 11 bases. Per germline, CDR1 LNHDA and CDR2 SQIVND (reference sequence). The CDR3 has 15 amino acids. V lost 5 bases to trimming and J lost 2 bases; unmatched junction nucleotides: 3. The DNA for the CDR3 is TGTGCCAGTAGTGGGACAGGGGGTTTCACAGATACGCAGTATTTT. Its translation is CASSGTGGFTDTQYF.

About this clone: Given a much more abundant clone one base away, this may be a read error. The same CDR3 arises from other DNA sequences in this sample as well. This sequence joins TRBV7-8 and TRBJ2-7; D remains ambiguous. Trimming shortened V by 5 bases and J by 9 bases, and 14 bases separated the two germline ends. The CDR3 extends over 12 amino acids. Germline CDR1 is SGHVS and CDR2 is FQNEAQ. The CDR3 sequence: CASSPARIGQYF. CDR3 coding DNA: TGTGCCAGCAGCCCCGCTAGAATCGGGCAGTACTTC.

The chain carries TRBV7-2 and TRBJ2-2; D is unresolved. V was shortened by 2 bases and J by 1 base, with 5 bases between the two germline ends. This CDR3 has 14 amino acids. Germline V gives CDR1 SGHTA, CDR2 FQGNSA. The CDR3, as DNA: TGTGCCAGCAGCTTATGGGTGAACACCGGGGAGCTGTTTTTT. Its translation is CASSLWVNTGELFF. The variable domain in full, with the rest retrieved from reference TRBV7-2 and TRBJ2-2, is GAGVSQSPSNKVTEKGKDVELRCDPISGHTALYWYRQSLGQGLEFLIYFQGNSAPDKSGLPSDRFSAERTGGSVSTLTIQRTQQEDSAVYLCASSLWVNTGELFFGEGSRLTVL.

The rearrangement links TRBV11-2 to TRBJ2-2; the match to TRBD2 covers 9 bases. This CDR3 comprises 16 residues. V was pared by 2 bases and J by 3 bases, with 4 bases of the junction left unmatched. Germline values: CDR1 SGHAT, CDR2 FQNNGV. In DNA form, the CDR3 reads TGTGCCAGCAGCTTATATAGCGGGAGAGACACCGGGGAGCTGTTTTTT. This gives the protein CASSLYSGRDTGELFF.

The genes are TRBV9 and TRBJ2-1, with 9 bases aligning to TRBD2. The V and J ends lost 3 bases and 1 base, in that order; junction bases with no gene match: 2. The CDR3 is 15 residues long. From germline, CDR1 is SGDLS and CDR2 YYNGEE. CDR3 region: CASSASGGSYNEQFF. CDR3 nucleotide sequence: TGTGCCAGCAGCGCGAGCGGGGGGTCCTACAATGAGCAGTTCTTC.

This clone was seen at least ten times. The chain links TRBV6-6 to TRBJ2-1, with a tentative D call TRBD1 (5 bases). Trimming removed 6 bases from V and 4 bases from J, with 13 bases in between. There are 14 residues in the CDR3. Germline CDR1 and CDR2: MNHNY and SVGAGI (reference sequence). CDR3 amino acids: CASSRDSAYNEQFF. The CDR3 DNA is TGTGCCAGCAGCCGCGACAGCGCTTACAATGAGCAGTTCTTC.

V gene TRBV2 combines with J gene TRBJ1-2; possibly TRBD1 for D (5 bases). Deletions cut 8 bases from V and 8 bases from J, with 15 bases between. This CDR3 is 12 amino acids long. Germline V gene lookup returns CDR1 SNHLY and CDR2 FYNNEI. CDR3 region: CASLKGLGGYTF. DNA for the CDR3: TGTGCCAGCCTTAAGGGACTAGGAGGCTACACCTTC.

The chain combines TRBV19 with TRBJ2-7, with TRBD2 matching 7 bases. The V and J ends lost 1 base and 7 bases, in that order; junction bases with no gene match: 10. Germline V gives CDR1 LNHDA, CDR2 SQIVND (reference sequence). CDR3 size: 15 residues. The CDR3 loop reads CASSIVSSGYGEQYF. The CDR3 DNA is TGTGCCAGTAGTATAGTGTCTAGCGGCTATGGGGAGCAGTACTTC.

The V call is TRBV6-1, the J call TRBJ2-3, with TRBD2 matching 9 bases. The V and J ends lost 6 bases and 4 bases, in that order; junction bases with no gene match: 8. The CDR3 is made up of 15 amino acids. Germline V CDR1 and CDR2: MNHNS, SASEGT. CDR3 DNA: TGTGCCAGCAGGATGGGCGGGAGGGCCCCAGATACGCAGTATTTT. Translating it yields CASRMGGRAPDTQYF.